This T cell receptor beta chain was retrieved from a study of blood T cell repertoires in COVID-19 (dated by TCRdb to about 2020). Background on the whole study: Samples covering the acute and convalescent phases of COVID-19 were provided by collaborators in the United States, Italy and Spain. Samples came from the ongoing ImmuneRACE study (first 160 participants) plus 1,254 subjects from 6 global collaborators. The dataset comprised deeply sampled blood TCRbeta repertoires from subjects exposed to, actively infected with, or recovered from COVID-19. Where available, HLA class I and class II types were obtained from metadata supplied by the sample provider rather than from assay-based typing. The sample metadata nearly always contained a de-identified subject ID, COVID-19 status, age in years and sex. The repertoires were released in a freely available public database meant as a resource for research on the immune response to SARS-CoV-2. The prospective study material was composed of cDNA or gDNA derived from T cells, B-cell-depleted T cells, or PBMCs.

Broader findings and caveats from the paper: The amount of clinical and demographic metadata varied by source and participant and was provided uncurated.

Collaborating institutions collected whole blood in K2EDTA tubes following their own protocols. For TCRbeta analysis, collaborator samples were shipped as frozen whole blood, as isolated PBMCs, or as DNA extracted from either sample type. Via the germline V gene (reference sequence), CDR1 is LNHNV and CDR2 YYDKDF. Here V drops 0 bases and J drops 3 bases, and the junction holds 11 bases not matched to any gene. From cysteine to phenylalanine, the CDR3 is 18 amino acids long. Solely the CDR3 DNA is kept, with 54 bases framed from the first base. TCRbeta CDR3 regions were amplified from genomic DNA using the immunoSEQ Assay, a bias-controlled multiplex PCR. In the authors' own workflow: The number of nucleated cells in each sample was estimated from the amplification of reference gene primers within the assay. Sequence reads were collapsed and filtered to measure the absolute abundance of every unique TCRbeta CDR3 rearrangement. For each sample, productive Simpson clonality was calculated by taking the square root of Simpson's diversity index across productive rearrangements. In its TCRdb copy, this immuneACCESS table keeps in-frame sequences only and misses some clones. Where compared with another copy, unresolved V genes explain less than half of these, and the others have no known cause. V, J and clone size reflect that table, while D and trimming were determined from the DNA. This sample is represented by tens of thousands of clones; over 75% of them were singletons. The ten top clones hold under 6% of the sample.

With respect to this clone: The antigen it binds to is not known. No per-base quality is available; no much larger clone lies one base away.

The chain is encoded by TRBV15 joined to TRBJ2-3, with 8 bases in between that match TRBD2. The sequence was obtained from a human donor in a cohort sampled during active COVID-19. The sequencing sample was made of peripheral blood. The DNA is TGTGCCACCAGCAGAGATGGGAGAAGCGGGAGTAGAACAGATACGCAGTATTTT. Translated, it gives CATSRDGRSGSRTDTQYF.